This TCR beta chain is from a study of shared clonotypes between healthy human individuals. In this sample, this clone turned up once. Its specificity is unknown. TCRdb's table, derived via immunoSEQ multiplex PCR, lists solely in-frame clones and lacks some. Altogether some 800,000 clones are present, 85% to 95% being singletons, with the ten largest covering approximately 25%. Points from the study as a whole: Estimated clonotype richness was generally higher in naive than memory subsets.

Terminally differentiated effector memory CD45RA+ cells were left out of the naive CD8 fraction, which was CD45RO-negative and positively selected for CCR7. CDR3 length: 16 amino acids. V trimming: 0 bases; J trimming: 2 bases; junction bases outside the gene matches: 6. From germline, CDR1 is SGHDT and CDR2 YYEEEE. The sequenced sample was naive CD8+ T cells sorted from blood. The chain recombines TRBV5-6 with TRBJ2-3, with 7 positions matching TRBD2. This sequence was found in a man aged 25-45 years in good health. CDR3 protein: CASSLVAGAPTDTQYF. The CDR3 DNA reads as TGTGCCAGCAGCTTGGTTGCGGGAGCCCCCACAGATACGCAGTATTTT.